The sequence of this T cell receptor (beta chain) was determined in a study of blood T cells in healthy people across ages. Regarding the study as a whole: Older age coincided with a roughly linear decline in TCR beta diversity per million T cells. Estimates of diversity drawn from one million T cells were considered underestimates.

The second PCR ran about 6 to 11 cycles with a sample-barcoded 5' primer and J-beta primers. Carrying 12 random nucleotides, a template-switch adaptor labeled each individual cDNA molecule. TCRdb redid the calling of the 5' RACE reads with MiXCR, one entry per CDR3 protein. Of 1.4 million to 1.5 million distinct CDR3 sequences in the sample, approximately 42% were seen once. This clonotype occurred a few times. Its antigen remains unknown. Germline CDR1 is SGHDT and CDR2 is YYEEEE. This CDR3 has 16 amino acids. J lost 8 bases, V lost 4 bases, and 12 bases had no gene match. The sequence was obtained from a woman between 18 and 29 years old in good health. The sample consisted of blood. The V and J genes are TRBV5-6 and TRBJ2-1; 10 bases are a match to TRBD2. The CDR3 sequence is CASSPRGTSVGHEQFF. CDR3 DNA: TGTGCCAGCAGCCCCCGGGGGACTAGCGTTGGCCATGAGCAGTTCTTC.